The sequence of this T cell receptor beta chain was determined in a study of response to subunit inactivated influenza vaccine (dated by TCRdb to the late 2010s). With respect to the entire study: Deep quantitative T cell receptor repertoire profiling was used in the study to track responses to a trivalent subunit inactivated influenza vaccine.

The library relied on RT-PCR. Instrument used: Illumina HiSeq 2500. In TCRdb, the public reads were trimmed at Q25 with fastp and aligned with MiXCR, with productive beta chains retained. Every entry covers one CDR3 protein and lists the most common genes and DNA from its rows. The sample table records about 520,000 distinct CDR3 sequences; under 8.5% of these occur just once. The top ten clonotypes cover 13% of the sample. Only a few counts were recorded for this clonotype. Its antigen is unknown. No qualities accompany the bases; no much larger clone lies one base away. Findings and caveats that apply to the study as a whole: The authors proposed that each seasonal influenza vaccination may bring in only a limited number of new T cells.

The sample here was PBMCs from blood, taken roughly 24 months after vaccination. This receptor was taken from a man between 50 and 75 years old who received an inactivated influenza vaccine. Donor details come from another sample of the same person, matched by shared clones.

In nucleotides, the sequence is TGCAGTGCGAAGGACAGGTACGACGAGCAGTACTTC. It translates as CSAKDRYDEQYF. The chain is encoded by TRBV20-1 joined to TRBJ2-7, with 7 junctional bases fitting TRBD1. The germline V gene (reference sequence) provides CDR1 DFQATT and CDR2 SNEGSKA. V loses 6 bases at its end and J loses 5 bases; junction bases beyond the gene matches: 7. The CDR3 starts with the cysteine, ends with the phenylalanine, and has 12 residues. Just CDR3 DNA is preserved here, 36 bases in frame from base 1.